A selection of T cell receptor beta chains follows, all from one sample in a study of response to subunit inactivated influenza vaccine. One entry per CDR3 protein results from TCRdb running MiXCR on the RT-PCR reads. The sample has more than 400,000 distinct CDR3 sequences; about 10% are singletons. Sequenced here: PBMCs from blood, sampled roughly 45 days after vaccination. All receptors come from a man between 50 and 59 years old who received an inactivated influenza vaccine. Each CDR3 is given with its conserved first and last residue.

v_gene	j_gene	CDR3aa
TRBV5-1	TRBJ2-1	CASSPTLMSGGGNEQFF
TRBV5-6	TRBJ2-3	CASSLGHGTSIGDTQYF
TRBV7-2	TRBJ2-7	CASSLLGTYSYEQYF
TRBV5-4	TRBJ2-1	CASRSGGSEQFF
TRBV5-1	TRBJ2-3	CASSDRTGGADTQYF
TRBV7-8	TRBJ2-2	CASSTGIYTGELFF
TRBV9	TRBJ2-7	CASSPPGQEGSEQYF
TRBV11-2	TRBJ2-7	CASSLNSISPYEQYF
TRBV28	-	CASSFIYSNQPQYF
TRBV5-1	TRBJ2-1	CASSLAVRYNEQFF
TRBV5-1	TRBJ1-2	CASSSTPMRGYTF
TRBV6-5	TRBJ2-1	CASSYVRGSSYNEQFF
TRBV12-3/TRBV12-4	TRBJ1-1	CASSLTGAAFF
TRBV20-1	TRBJ1-1	CSAPRGTEAFF
TRBV5-1	TRBJ2-1	CASSYEVGLGNEQFF
TRBV7-2	TRBJ2-1	CASSPHGGLLRNEQFF
TRBV5-5	TRBJ2-5	CASSPSPVETQYF
TRBV7-2	TRBJ2-3	CASSPRTSGWGDTQYF
TRBV7-2	TRBJ2-5	CASRSGSQETQYF
TRBV2	TRBJ1-6	CASTGAGGSPLHF
TRBV25-1	TRBJ2-2	CASSEWDRPTGELFF
TRBV5-6	TRBJ1-2	CASSLGGTGPFGYTF
TRBV20-1	TRBJ2-1	CSARDPLKGNTNEQFF
TRBV6-2/TRBV6-3	TRBJ2-1	CASCTPGQGSNEQFF
TRBV20-1	TRBJ2-3	CSAQTSGYTDTQYF
TRBV18	TRBJ2-7	CASSPRPYEQYF
TRBV20-1	TRBJ2-1	CSARVGLAGVRRNEQFF
TRBV7-9	TRBJ2-1	CASSYGLARTGFNEQFF
TRBV7-2	TRBJ2-1	CASSFRGSYNEQFF